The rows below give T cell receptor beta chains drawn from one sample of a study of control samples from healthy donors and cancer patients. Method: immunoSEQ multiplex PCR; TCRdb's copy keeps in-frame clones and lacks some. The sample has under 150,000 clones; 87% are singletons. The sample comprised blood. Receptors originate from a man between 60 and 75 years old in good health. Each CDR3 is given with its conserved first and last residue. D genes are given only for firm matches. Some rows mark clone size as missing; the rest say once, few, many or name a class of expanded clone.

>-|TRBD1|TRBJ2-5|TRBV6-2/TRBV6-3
TGTGCCAGCAGTTCTTTGGGACAGCCGATAGAGACCCAGTACTTC
CASSSLGQPIETQYF
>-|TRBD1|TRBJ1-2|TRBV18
TGTGCCAGCTCAGCGGTGGGACAGGGAGCCTATGGCTACACCTTC
CASSAVGQGAYGYTF
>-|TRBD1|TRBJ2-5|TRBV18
TGTGCCAGCTCACAAGGGACAGGGCGAGAGACCCAGTACTTC
CASSQGTGRETQYF
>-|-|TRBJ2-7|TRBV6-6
TGTGCCAGCAGTTACTCGGGAGGGGGGGCCTCCGAGCAGTACTTC
CASSYSGGGASEQYF
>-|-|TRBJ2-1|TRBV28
TGTGCCAGCACCCCCTCGGGAGGGGGCCGGGACTCCTACAATGAGCAGTTCTTC
CASTPSGGGRDSYNEQFF
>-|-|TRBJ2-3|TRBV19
TGTGCCAGTAGTATCATGGGATCTAGCACAGATACGCAGTATTTT
CASSIMGSSTDTQYF
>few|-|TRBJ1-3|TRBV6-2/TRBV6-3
TGTGCCAGCAGTTACTCTGGAAACACCATATATTTT
CASSYSGNTIYF
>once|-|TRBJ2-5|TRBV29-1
TGCAGCGTTGAACGCAACGAAGAGACCCAGTACTTC
CSVERNEETQYF
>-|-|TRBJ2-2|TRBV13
TGTGCCAGCAGGGGAAGGGGGAGGACCGGGGAGCTGTTTTTT
CASRGRGRTGELFF
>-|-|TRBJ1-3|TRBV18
TGTGCCAGCTCACCAAAACCCCAGGGAGGTGGAAACACCATATATTTT
CASSPKPQGGGNTIYF
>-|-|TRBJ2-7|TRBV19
TGTGCCAGCTCACGGGCCGGACACTACGAGCAGTACTTC
CASSRAGHYEQYF
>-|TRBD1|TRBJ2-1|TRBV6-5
TGTGCCAGCAGTCGCCTAAGACAGGGTGGGACGGGGCAGTTCTTC
CASSRLRQGGTGQFF
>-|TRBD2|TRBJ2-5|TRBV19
TGTGCCAGTAGTATCGCGGGGGGGCTGAAGACCCAGTACTTC
CASSIAGGLKTQYF
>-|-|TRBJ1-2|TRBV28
TGTGCCAGCAGAAGAATGGGGGGTGGCTACACCTTC
CASRRMGGGYTF
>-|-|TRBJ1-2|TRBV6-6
TGTGCCAGCAGCGTGGACCGCGGCTACACCTTC
CASSVDRGYTF
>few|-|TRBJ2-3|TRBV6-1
TGTGCCAGCAGTGAGACGGTTGGGTATAGCACAGATACGCAGTATTTT
CASSETVGYSTDTQYF
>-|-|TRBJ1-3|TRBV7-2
TGTGCCAGCAGCCAGCTCAGCTCTGGAAACACCATATATTTT
CASSQLSSGNTIYF
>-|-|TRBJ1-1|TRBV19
TGTGCCAGTAGCTCACGGGACTCAACGAACACTGAAGCTTTCTTT
CASSSRDSTNTEAFF
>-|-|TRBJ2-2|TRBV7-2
TGTGCCAGCAGCTTTGTAGCCGACGGGGAGCTGTTTTTT
CASSFVADGELFF
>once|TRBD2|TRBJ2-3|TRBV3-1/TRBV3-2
TGTGCCAGCAGCCAAGACGGGACTCTAGCGGGGGGGCGCGATACGCAGTATTTT
CASSQDGTLAGGRDTQYF
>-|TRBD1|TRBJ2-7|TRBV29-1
TGCAGCGTAGGACAGGGGGGCAACGAGCAGTACTTC
CSVGQGGNEQYF
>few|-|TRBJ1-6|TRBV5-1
TGCGCCAGCAGCTTGGCGGCAGCCTATAATTCACCCCTCCACTTT
CASSLAAAYNSPLHF
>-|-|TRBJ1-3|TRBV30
TGTGCCTGGAGTCAGGGAAACACCATATATTTT
CAWSQGNTIYF
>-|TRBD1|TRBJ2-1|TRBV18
TGTGCCAGCTCACCTGGAACAGGGGGCGGTAGTAATGAGCAGTTCTTC
CASSPGTGGGSNEQFF
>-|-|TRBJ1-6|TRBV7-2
TGTGCCAGCAGCGAGACGTTGGGAAGGAATTCACCCCTCCACTTT
CASSETLGRNSPLHF
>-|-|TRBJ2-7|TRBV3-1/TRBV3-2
TGTGCCAGCAGCTTGCGGGACGGGTCCTACGAGCAGTACTTC
CASSLRDGSYEQYF
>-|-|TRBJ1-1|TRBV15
TGTGCCACCAGCAGAGATGGGGTGGTCACTGAAGCTTTCTTT
CATSRDGVVTEAFF
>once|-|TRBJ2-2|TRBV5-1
TGCGCCAGCCAACGGCCCGCCGGGGAGCTGTTTTTT
CASQRPAGELFF
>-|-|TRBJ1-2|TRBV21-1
TGTGCCAGCAGCAAAGCGCTTAGGGGGGCGAAGGGCTACACCTTC
CASSKALRGAKGYTF
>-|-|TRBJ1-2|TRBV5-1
TGCGCCAGCAGCTTGGACAGCTATGGCTACACCTTC
CASSLDSYGYTF
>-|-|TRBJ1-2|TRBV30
TGTGCCTGGGGTGGGTTGGAGTATGGCTACACCTTC
CAWGGLEYGYTF
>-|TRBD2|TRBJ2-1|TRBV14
TGTGCCAGCAGCCAACGGGGACTAGCGGGTGAGCAGTTCTTC
CASSQRGLAGEQFF
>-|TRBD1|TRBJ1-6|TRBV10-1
TGCGCCAGCAGCCGGGGACAGGGGTTTAATTCACCCCTCCACTTT
CASSRGQGFNSPLHF
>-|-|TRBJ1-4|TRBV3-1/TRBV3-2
TGTGCCAGCAGCCAAGAACTTCGGCAGGGTTGGGAAAAACTGTTTTTT
CASSQELRQGWEKLFF
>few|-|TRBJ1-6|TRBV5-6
TGTGCCAGCACCTTCGACAGCTCCTATAATTCACCCCTCCACTTT
CASTFDSSYNSPLHF
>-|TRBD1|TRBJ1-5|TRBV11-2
TGTGCCAGCAGCTCCTTGACAGGGTTGGGTCAGCCCCAGCATTTT
CASSSLTGLGQPQHF
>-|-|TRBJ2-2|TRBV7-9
TGTGCCAGCAGCTTTACAGGTCGTCCCGGGGAGCTGTTTTTT
CASSFTGRPGELFF
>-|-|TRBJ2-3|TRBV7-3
TGTGCCAGCAGCTTAATACGGGTAGCCACAGATACGCAGTATTTT
CASSLIRVATDTQYF
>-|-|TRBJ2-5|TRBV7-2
TGTGCCAGCAGCTTAGAGAACTCCGCGGAGACCCAGTACTTC
CASSLENSAETQYF
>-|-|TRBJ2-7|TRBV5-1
TGCGCCAGCAGCCCCGCCGGGTCGGGGACACCATACTACGAGCAGTACTTC
CASSPAGSGTPYYEQYF